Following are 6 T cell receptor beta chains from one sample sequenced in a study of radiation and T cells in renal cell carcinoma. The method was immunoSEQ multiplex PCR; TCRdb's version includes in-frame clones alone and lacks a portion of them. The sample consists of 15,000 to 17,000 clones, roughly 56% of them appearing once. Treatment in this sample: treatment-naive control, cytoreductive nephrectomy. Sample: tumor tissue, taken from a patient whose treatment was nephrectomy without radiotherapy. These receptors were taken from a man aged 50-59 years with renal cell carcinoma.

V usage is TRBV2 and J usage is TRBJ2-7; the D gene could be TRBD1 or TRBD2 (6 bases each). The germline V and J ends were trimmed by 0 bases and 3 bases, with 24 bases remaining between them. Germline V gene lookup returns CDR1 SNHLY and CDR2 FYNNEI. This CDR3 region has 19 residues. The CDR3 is CASSEAGPRSIGGNYEQYF. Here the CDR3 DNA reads TGTGCCAGCAGTGAAGCCGGGCCCAGAAGTATCGGGGGCAACTACGAGCAGTACTTC.

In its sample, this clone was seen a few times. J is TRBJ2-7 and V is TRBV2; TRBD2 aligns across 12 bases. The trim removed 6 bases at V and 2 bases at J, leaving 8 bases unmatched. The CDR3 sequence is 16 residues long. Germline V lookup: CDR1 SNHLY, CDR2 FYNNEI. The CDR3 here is CASRDLTSGGPYEQYF. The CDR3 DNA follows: TGTGCCAGCAGAGATTTGACTAGCGGGGGACCCTACGAGCAGTACTTC.

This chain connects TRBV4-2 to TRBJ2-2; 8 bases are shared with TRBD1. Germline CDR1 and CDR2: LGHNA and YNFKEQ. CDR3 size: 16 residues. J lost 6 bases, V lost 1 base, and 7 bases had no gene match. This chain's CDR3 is CASSQAPTGVAGELFF. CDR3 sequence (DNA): TGTGCCAGCAGCCAAGCTCCGACAGGGGTCGCCGGGGAGCTGTTTTTT.

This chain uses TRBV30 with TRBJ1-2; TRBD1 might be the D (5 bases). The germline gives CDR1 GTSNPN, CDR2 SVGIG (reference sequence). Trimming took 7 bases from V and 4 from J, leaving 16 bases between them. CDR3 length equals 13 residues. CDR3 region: CAFDRLGGYGYTF. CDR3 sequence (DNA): TGTGCCTTCGACCGGCTGGGGGGCTATGGCTACACCTTC.

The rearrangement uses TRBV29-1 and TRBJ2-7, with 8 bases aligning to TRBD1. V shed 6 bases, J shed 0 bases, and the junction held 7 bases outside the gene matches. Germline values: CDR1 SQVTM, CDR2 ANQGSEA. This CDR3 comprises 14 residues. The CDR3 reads CSVAGQGASYEQYF. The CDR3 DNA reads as TGCAGCGTCGCTGGACAGGGCGCCTCCTACGAGCAGTACTTC.

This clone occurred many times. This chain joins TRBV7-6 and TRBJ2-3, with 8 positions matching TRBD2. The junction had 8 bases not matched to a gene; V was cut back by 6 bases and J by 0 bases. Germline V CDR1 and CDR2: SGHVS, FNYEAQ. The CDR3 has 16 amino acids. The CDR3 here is CASRDEQRESTDTQYF. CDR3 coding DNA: TGTGCCAGCAGAGATGAACAGCGGGAGAGCACAGATACGCAGTATTTT.